These T cell receptor beta chains were read from a single sample in a study of CD8+ T cells in alopecia areata. The protocol was immunoSEQ multiplex PCR, while the TCRdb copy is restricted to in-frame clones and leaves out a portion. The sample holds 190,000 or so clones, roughly 50% seen once. Material: CD4+ T cells sorted from blood, obtained at week 24, from a patient treated with tofacitinib. Receptors originate from a human donor with alopecia areata. The CDR3 runs from the conserved cysteine through the conserved F or W. The D gene is left open where the match is weak. Size is omitted from some rows. Given values are once, few, many or a class for expanded clones.

J gene,V gene,CDR3 length,D gene,clone size,CDR3 protein,CDR3 DNA
TRBJ2-7,TRBV6-6,15,TRBD2,few,CASSPPSGRAYEQYF,TGTGCCAGCAGTCCTCCTAGCGGGAGGGCTTACGAGCAGTACTTC
TRBJ2-5,TRBV4-2,15,.,.,CASSQPGRFQETQYF,TGTGCCAGCAGCCAGCCGGGGAGGTTCCAAGAGACCCAGTACTTC
TRBJ2-2,TRBV30,16,TRBD2,.,CAWSVLGTITTGELFF,TGTGCCTGGAGTGTACTTGGGACTATAACTACCGGGGAGCTGTTTTTT
TRBJ2-7,TRBV18,14,.,.,CASSPGRIRYEQYF,TGTGCCAGCTCACCGGGACGGATCCGCTACGAGCAGTACTTC
TRBJ1-2,TRBV29-1,12,.,.,CSVVGVAYGYTF,TGCAGCGTTGTTGGGGTTGCCTATGGCTACACCTTC
TRBJ2-3,TRBV10-3,11,.,.,CATTETNTQYF,TGTGCTACCACAGAGACTAATACGCAGTATTTT
TRBJ2-6,TRBV12-5,13,.,few,CASGFSGANVLTF,TGTGCTAGTGGTTTCTCTGGGGCCAACGTCCTGACTTTC
TRBJ1-1,TRBV28,14,.,.,CASSKGVVNTEAFF,TGTGCCAGCAGCAAGGGGGTAGTGAACACTGAAGCTTTCTTT
TRBJ2-3,TRBV2,12,TRBD1,.,CASRDRGDTQYF,TGTGCCAGCAGAGACAGGGGAGATACGCAGTATTTT
TRBJ1-1,TRBV6-6,13,.,.,CASSTGMNTEAFF,TGTGCCAGCAGCACAGGCATGAACACTGAAGCTTTCTTT
TRBJ2-5,TRBV6-6,16,TRBD2,.,CASSYSTSGSVTTQYF,TGTGCCAGCAGTTATTCGACTAGCGGGAGTGTGACGACCCAGTACTTC
TRBJ1-6,TRBV5-1,11,.,.,CASSLDKQLHF,TGCGCCAGCAGCTTGGACAAGCAACTCCACTTT
TRBJ2-4,TRBV7-2,16,.,.,CASSLASNQAKNIQYF,TGTGCCAGCAGCTTAGCCTCCAATCAAGCCAAAAACATTCAGTACTTC
TRBJ2-4,TRBV18,16,.,.,CASFPREGAAKNIQYF,TGTGCCAGCTTCCCCCGGGAGGGGGCCGCCAAAAACATTCAGTACTTC
TRBJ2-7,TRBV7-2,13,.,.,CASSLAGGYEQYF,TGTGCCAGCAGCTTAGCGGGGGGATACGAGCAGTACTTC
TRBJ2-1,TRBV10-3,13,.,once,CAILRQVGTEQFF,TGTGCCATCCTTCGTCAGGTCGGGACTGAGCAGTTCTTC
TRBJ2-5,TRBV10-3,15,TRBD2,few,CAPRTSGGGRETQYF,TGTGCCCCAAGGACTAGCGGCGGAGGTCGGGAGACCCAGTACTTC
TRBJ2-7,TRBV19,13,TRBD1,.,CASSRDRAYEQYF,TGTGCCAGTAGTCGGGACAGGGCCTACGAGCAGTACTTC
TRBJ1-5,TRBV5-6,18,TRBD1,.,CASSLGGNQGAPNQPQHF,TGTGCCAGCAGCTTGGGAGGTAATCAGGGGGCTCCCAATCAGCCCCAGCATTTT
TRBJ2-3,TRBV10-3,13,.,.,CAIGTAPSGTQYF,TGTGCCATCGGAACGGCCCCCTCTGGTACGCAGTATTTT
TRBJ1-1,TRBV2,13,.,.,CASSYFGESEAFF,TGTGCCAGCAGCTATTTCGGGGAGTCTGAAGCTTTCTTT
TRBJ2-3,TRBV19,12,.,few,CASRASADTQYF,TGTGCCAGTAGGGCTAGCGCAGATACGCAGTATTTT
TRBJ1-6,TRBV18,15,.,.,CASSPEGGDNSPLHF,TGTGCCAGCTCACCAGAAGGAGGAGATAATTCACCCCTCCACTTT
TRBJ2-3,TRBV11-3,13,.,.,CASSLWGTDTQYF,TGTGCCAGCAGCTTGTGGGGGACAGATACGCAGTATTTT
TRBJ1-2,TRBV19,13,TRBD1,.,CASETGEDYGYTF,TGTGCCAGTGAGACAGGGGAAGACTATGGCTACACCTTC
TRBJ2-5,TRBV29-1,16,TRBD2,.,CSVTSGGGAGGETQYF,TGCAGCGTTACCAGCGGCGGGGGGGCCGGGGGAGAGACCCAGTACTTC
TRBJ2-6,TRBV5-1,16,.,.,CASEPSLSSGANVLTF,TGCGCCAGTGAACCGTCTTTGTCCTCTGGGGCCAACGTCCTGACTTTC
TRBJ1-2,TRBV6-4,13,.,.,CASSEWGSYGYTF,TGTGCCAGCAGTGAGTGGGGATCCTATGGCTACACCTTC